This T cell receptor (beta chain) emerged from a study of cytomegalovirus exposure and HLA in healthy donors. PCR used 60 Vbeta primers and 13 Jbeta primers. Sequencing was performed with immunoSEQ multiplex PCR; in TCRdb, only in-frame clones are kept and a portion is missing. The sample holds tens of thousands of clones; about 77% are singletons and the top ten take 9.7%. The study, taken as a whole, reports: In a later analysis, a genetic analysis reported fewer productive-TCR N-insertions in an Asian-associated ancestry cluster than the cohort average.

The CDR3 totals 13 residues. Germline trimming cut 2 bases from V and 6 bases from J; bases unmatched to any gene: 3. Germline V lookup: CDR1 MNHEY, CDR2 SVGAGI. Comment on this clone: The antigen remains undetermined.

The sequenced sample consisted of PBMCs. V and J are TRBV6-5 and TRBJ2-7, with 8 bases fitting TRBD2. This clonotype was sampled from a man between 35 and 55 years old in good health and CMV-seronegative. The CDR3 DNA reads TGTGCCAGCAGTTACCGGGAGGGTTTCGAGCAGTACTTC. Its protein product is CASSYREGFEQYF.